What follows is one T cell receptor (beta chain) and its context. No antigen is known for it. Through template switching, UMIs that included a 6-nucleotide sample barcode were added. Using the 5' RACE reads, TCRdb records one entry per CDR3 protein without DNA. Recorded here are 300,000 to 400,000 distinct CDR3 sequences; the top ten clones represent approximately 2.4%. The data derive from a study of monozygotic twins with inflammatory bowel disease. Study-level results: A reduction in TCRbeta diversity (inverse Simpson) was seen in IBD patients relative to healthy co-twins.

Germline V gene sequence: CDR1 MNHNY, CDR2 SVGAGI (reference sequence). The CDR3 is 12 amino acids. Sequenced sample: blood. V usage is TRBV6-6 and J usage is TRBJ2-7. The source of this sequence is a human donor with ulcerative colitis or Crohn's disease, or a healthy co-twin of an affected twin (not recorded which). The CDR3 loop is CASSYSSYEQYF.